Shown below are 21 T cell receptor beta chains from a single sample sequenced in a study of vaccination effects on CD4 cells after COVID-19. These receptors' targets are unknown. Viral peptide pool expansion of antigen-specific CD4+ T cells preceded sequencing in the ViraFEST assay. Between days 9 and 11 of culture, CD4+ T cells were separated out. Nucleocapsid antibodies were negative in the vaccine recipients, who had never had SARS-CoV-2 infection. TCRdb keeps only in-frame clones here, not all; method: immunoSEQ multiplex PCR. The table records around 63,000 clones, approximately 71% of them present only once. Sequencing used CD4+ T cells from PBMCs cultured with HCoV-OC43 spike peptides, obtained before COVID-19 vaccination. This sample's subset: HCoV-OC43 spike overlapping peptide pool stimulation. All receptors come from a human donor who received a COVID-19 vaccine.

The J gene is TRBJ1-2, the V gene TRBV7-9; 9 bases map to TRBD1. This CDR3 has 14 amino acids. After removal of 8 bases from V and 7 bases from J, the junction contained 11 bases not matched to a gene. Germline CDR1 reads SEHNR; CDR2 reads FQNEAQ (reference sequence). The CDR3 loop reads CASSSRDRDAGYTF. CDR3 nucleotide sequence: TGTGCCAGCTCCTCTCGGGACAGGGACGCTGGCTACACCTTC. Drawing the rest from reference TRBV7-9 and TRBJ1-2, the complete variable domain is DTGVSQNPRHKITKRGQNVTFRCDPISEHNRLYWYRQTLGQGPEFLTYFQNEAQLEKSRLLSDRFSAERPKGSFSTLEIQRTEQGDSAMYLCASSSRDRDAGYTFGSGTRLTVV.

The CDR3 nucleotides read TGTGCCAGCAGCCGGACCGGAAAGGGTATCTCTGGGGCCAACGTCCTGACTTTC. It encodes CASSRTGKGISGANVLTF. The J gene is TRBJ2-6, the V gene TRBV4-2, with D unclear. V was clipped by 4 bases and J by 0 bases, with 16 bases between them. The CDR3 covers 18 residues. Germline V CDR1 and CDR2: LGHNA, YNFKEQ.

The chain couples TRBV3-1 (or the pseudogene TRBV3-2) to TRBJ2-1, with TRBD2 matching over 13 bases. This CDR3 has 14 amino acids. Germline V CDR1 and CDR2: LGHDT, YNNKEL (reference sequence). V dropped 6 bases and J dropped 8; count of bases not matched to a gene: 4. The CDR3 DNA reads TGTGCCAGCAGACCGACTAGCGGGGGGCATGAGCAGTTCTTC. Translating gives CASRPTSGGHEQFF.

The rearrangement joins TRBV24-1 to TRBJ2-3; 8 bases fit TRBD2. The CDR3 is 14 residues long. V lost 12 bases to trimming and J lost 8 bases; unmatched junction nucleotides: 15. Germline loops: CDR1 KGHDR, CDR2 SFDVKD. CDR3 in amino acids: CASPGAGGHGTQYF. CDR3 coding DNA: TGTGCCTCACCAGGGGCGGGGGGTCACGGTACGCAGTATTTT.

This clone occurred once. This rearrangement joins TRBV7-3 to TRBJ2-3, with 9 bases lining up with TRBD2. The CDR3 is 14 amino acids. CDR1 and CDR2 from the germline V gene are SGHTA and FQGTGA. Germline trimming cut 5 bases from V and 2 bases from J; bases unmatched to any gene: 2. This chain's CDR3 is CASSRTSATDTQYF. The CDR3 coding sequence is TGTGCCAGCAGCCGGACTAGCGCCACAGATACGCAGTATTTT.

The rearrangement links TRBV18 to TRBJ2-4, with 10 bases lining up with TRBD1. The length of the CDR3 is 12 residues. From germline, CDR1 is KGHSH and CDR2 LQKENI. V gave up 3 bases and J gave up 14 bases; unmatched junction bases: 4. CDR3 amino acids: CASSPTGTGEYF. Written as DNA, the CDR3 is TGTGCCAGCTCACCGACGGGGACAGGGGAGTACTTC.

This chain joins TRBV5-1 and TRBJ1-1; D is ambiguous. This CDR3 spans 13 amino acids. Germline assignment: CDR1 SGHRS and CDR2 YFSETQ. V dropped 4 bases and J dropped 1 base, with 8 bases sitting between them. CDR3 loop: CASSTLTNTEAFF. The CDR3 nucleotides are TGCGCCAGCAGCACCTTAACGAACACTGAAGCTTTCTTT.

The V and J genes are TRBV2 and TRBJ1-2; no reliable D call. CDR1 SNHLY and CDR2 FYNNEI come from the germline V gene. The CDR3 extends over 13 amino acids. V lost 6 bases, J lost 8 bases, and 16 bases lay in between. CDR3 nucleotides: TGTGCCAGCAGCTCACAGAGGAGTGTGGGCTACACCTTC. Encoded protein: CASSSQRSVGYTF.

This rearrangement joins TRBV10-1 to TRBJ1-6, with 9 bases matching TRBD1. Germline V gene lookup returns CDR1 WNHNN and CDR2 SYGVQD (reference sequence). The trim removed 7 bases at V and 7 bases at J, leaving 8 bases unmatched. This CDR3 is 15 amino acids long. The CDR3 DNA reads TGCGCCAGCAAGATCAGGGACAGGGAAAATTCACCCCTCCACTTT. It specifies CASKIRDRENSPLHF.

The CDR3 is CASSYTRTGQDTQYF. CDR3 nucleotides: TGTGCCAGCAGTTACACCCGGACAGGGCAGGATACGCAGTATTTT. The gene calls are TRBV6-5 and TRBJ2-3; 8 bases match TRBD1. CDR1 is MNHEY, CDR2 SVGAGI, per germline. This CDR3 has 15 amino acids. V lost 2 bases to trimming and J lost 6 bases; unmatched junction nucleotides: 7.

The V and J genes are TRBV24-1 and TRBJ1-5, with 9 nucleotides matching TRBD1. Germline CDR1 is KGHDR and CDR2 is SFDVKD. The CDR3 contains 14 residues. With V trimmed by 9 bases and J by 3 bases, 5 bases remained unmatched. CDR3 sequence reads: CATGGQGPNQPQHF. The CDR3 DNA reads as TGTGCCACCGGGGGACAGGGACCCAATCAGCCCCAGCATTTT.

The chain links TRBV13 to TRBJ2-2; possible D gene TRBD1, 5 bases. Germline-derived CDR1 and CDR2 are PRHDT and FYEKMQ (reference sequence). This CDR3 is 14 amino acids long. With 5 bases removed from V and 3 bases from J, the gap between germline ends came to 10 bases. The CDR3 sequence is CASSPDRYTGELFF. In DNA, the CDR3 is TGTGCCAGCAGCCCCGACAGATACACCGGGGAGCTGTTTTTT.

This chain links TRBV15 with TRBJ2-3; D ambiguous. Germline V gene sequence: CDR1 LNHNV, CDR2 YYDKDF (reference sequence). Trimming removed 0 bases at V and 0 bases at J, with 10 bases between. CDR3 size: 16 residues. The CDR3 protein is CATSRDWAASTDTQYF. The CDR3 region has the DNA TGTGCCACCAGCAGAGATTGGGCAGCGAGCACAGATACGCAGTATTTT.

In this sample, this clone turned up once. V and J are TRBV18 and TRBJ2-3; the match to TRBD2 covers 9 bases. After removal of 3 bases from V and 4 bases from J, the junction contained 5 bases not matched to a gene. There are 15 residues in the CDR3. Germline CDR1 KGHSH, CDR2 LQKENI. The CDR3 spells CASSPGGGAPDTQYF. CDR3 coding DNA: TGTGCCAGCTCACCGGGCGGGGGGGCCCCAGATACGCAGTATTTT. Full variable domain (rest looked up from reference TRBV18 and TRBJ2-3): NAGVMQNPRHLVRRRGQEARLRCSPMKGHSHVYWYRQLPEEGLKFMVYLQKENIIDESGMPKERFSAEFPKEGPSILRIQQVVRGDSAAYFCASSPGGGAPDTQYFGPGTRLTVL.

This clone has only a few counts. The genes are TRBV5-4 and TRBJ2-2; 9 nucleotides match TRBD1. The germline V gene has CDR1 SGHNT and CDR2 YYREEE (reference sequence). The CDR3 length is 16 residues. Trimming cost V 4 bases and J 1 base; bases outside gene matches: 5. The CDR3 region has the DNA TGTGCCAGCAGCATGATGGGACAGGGGAACACCGGGGAGCTGTTTTTT. The encoded protein is CASSMMGQGNTGELFF. Using reference TRBV5-4 and TRBJ2-2 for the parts outside the CDR3, the full variable domain is ETGVTQSPTHLIKTRGQQVTLRCSSQSGHNTVSWYQQALGQGPQFIFQYYREEENGRGNFPPRFSGLQFPNYSSELNVNALELDDSALYLCASSMMGQGNTGELFFGEGSRLTVL.

The gene calls are TRBV5-6 and TRBJ2-4, with unresolved D. Trimming pared 2 bases from V and 1 base from J, leaving 22 bases between. Germline loops: CDR1 SGHDT, CDR2 YYEEEE. The CDR3 covers 19 residues. In nucleotides, the CDR3 is TGTGCCAGCAGCTTAATCGTTACCTCCACCGATACTGCCAAAAACATTCAGTACTTC. Translation: CASSLIVTSTDTAKNIQYF. The full variable domain, in which reference TRBV5-6 and TRBJ2-4 provide the parts outside the CDR3, is DAGVTQSPTHLIKTRGQQVTLRCSPKSGHDTVSWYQQALGQGPQFIFQYYEEEERQRGNFPDRFSGHQFPNYSSELNVNALLLGDSALYLCASSLIVTSTDTAKNIQYFGAGTRLSVL.

In its sample, this clone was seen a few times. CDR3: CASTPWGQGGYGYTF. The CDR3 DNA sequence: TGTGCCAGCACCCCGTGGGGACAGGGGGGTTATGGCTACACCTTC. The V call is TRBV28, the J call TRBJ1-2; the match to TRBD1 covers 11 bases. The CDR3 loop spans 15 amino acids. Germline assignment: CDR1 MDHEN and CDR2 SYDVKM. Trimming at V came to 7 bases and at J to 5 bases, leaving 9 bases not matched to a gene.

The chain recombines TRBV2 with TRBJ1-3; D gene uncertain. CDR1 and CDR2 (germline): SNHLY, FYNNEI. The CDR3 contains 14 residues. Trimming took off 4 bases at V and 4 bases at J, with 11 bases between the two ends. The CDR3 coding sequence is TGTGCCAGCAGTGTGGAGGGTAGCGGAAACACCATATATTTT. It specifies CASSVEGSGNTIYF.

This sequence joins TRBV19 and TRBJ2-5; the D is unclear. CDR1 and CDR2 from the germline V gene are LNHDA and SQIVND (reference sequence). V was pared by 0 bases and J by 4 bases, with 9 bases between. CDR3 length: 14 residues. CDR3 amino acids: CASSIDLGTETQYF. The CDR3 region has the DNA TGTGCCAGTAGTATAGATCTGGGCACAGAGACCCAGTACTTC.

The sample holds a few counts of this clone. The chain joins TRBV5-3 to TRBJ2-4; D not resolved. TRBV5-3 is reported as an ORF; its role is uncertain. The V end was cut by 4 bases, the J end by 0 bases, with 8 bases between. This CDR3 is 14 amino acids long. The CDR3 protein is CARSPFSAKNIQYF. CDR3 bases: TGTGCCAGAAGCCCCTTTTCAGCCAAAAACATTCAGTACTTC.

V gene TRBV15 combines with J gene TRBJ1-3, with 12 bases aligning to TRBD1. The CDR3 length is 19 residues. The J segment lost 1 base and the V segment lost 4 bases, leaving 11 bases of the junction unmatched. In germline, CDR1 is LNHNV, CDR2 YYDKDF (reference sequence). The CDR3 coding sequence is TGTGCCACCAGCAATGGGTACCGGGACAGGGGGCAATCTGGAAACACCATATATTTT. It specifies CATSNGYRDRGQSGNTIYF.